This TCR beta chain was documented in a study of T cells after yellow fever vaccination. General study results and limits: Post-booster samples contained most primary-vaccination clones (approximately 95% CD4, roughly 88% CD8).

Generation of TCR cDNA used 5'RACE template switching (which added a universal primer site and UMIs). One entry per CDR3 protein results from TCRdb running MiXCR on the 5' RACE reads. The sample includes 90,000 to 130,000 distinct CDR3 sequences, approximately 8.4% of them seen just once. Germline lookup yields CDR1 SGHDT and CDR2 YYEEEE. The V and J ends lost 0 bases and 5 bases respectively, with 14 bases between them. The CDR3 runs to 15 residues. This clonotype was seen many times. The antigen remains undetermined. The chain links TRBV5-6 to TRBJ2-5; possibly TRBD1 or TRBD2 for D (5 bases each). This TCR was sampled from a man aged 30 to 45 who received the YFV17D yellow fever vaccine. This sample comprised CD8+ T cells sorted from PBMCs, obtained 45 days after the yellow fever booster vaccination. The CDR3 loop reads CASSLAPRDGETQYF. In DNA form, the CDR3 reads TGTGCCAGCAGCTTGGCGCCCCGGGACGGTGAGACCCAGTACTTC.